The rows below give T cell receptor beta chains drawn from one sample of a study of early T cells in non-severe SARS-CoV-2 infection. TCRdb used MiXCR to reprocess the 5' RACE reads, holding one entry per CDR3 protein. The table shows about 87,000 distinct CDR3 sequences, with 14% occurring only once. The sequencing input was whole blood. These TCRs come from an adult who was a healthcare worker with PCR-confirmed SARS-CoV-2 infection or an uninfected control (not recorded which). The CDR3 runs from the conserved cysteine through the conserved F or W. The order of the fields is V gene, CDR3 protein.

v_gene: TRBV29-1
CDR3aa: CSVVSGSGDTQYF

v_gene: TRBV18
CDR3aa: CASSIIEDTEAFF

v_gene: TRBV28
CDR3aa: CASSLGDLYEQYF

v_gene: TRBV11-2
CDR3aa: CASSLERTWGDTQYF

v_gene: TRBV6-4
CDR3aa: CASSPASGNTEAFF

v_gene: TRBV9
CDR3aa: CASSVIIGEGGAEAFF

v_gene: TRBV10-3
CDR3aa: CAISERASGGRTTEAFF

v_gene: TRBV5-1
CDR3aa: CASDGYTF

v_gene: TRBV7-2
CDR3aa: CASSLDSFSYNEQFF

v_gene: TRBV4-2
CDR3aa: CASSQAGGGRSYNEQFF

v_gene: TRBV24-1
CDR3aa: CATSDFPGPTDTQYF

v_gene: TRBV29-1
CDR3aa: CSVDMGFETDTQYF

v_gene: TRBV9
CDR3aa: CASSMGDSHFSGNTIYF

v_gene: TRBV3-1
CDR3aa: CASSQVAGSGNTIYF

v_gene: TRBV6-2/TRBV6-3
CDR3aa: CASNGQGAGKAFF

v_gene: TRBV7-9
CDR3aa: CASSFTGTSLIF

v_gene: TRBV11-2
CDR3aa: CASSSSRDLFYEQYF

v_gene: TRBV7-2
CDR3aa: CASSSRQGRNSPLHF

v_gene: TRBV12-3/TRBV12-4
CDR3aa: CASSPPPGQVQETQYF

v_gene: TRBV27
CDR3aa: CASSLWGTGQETQYF

v_gene: TRBV7-2
CDR3aa: CASSFTGTETFAEPFF

v_gene: TRBV6-6
CDR3aa: CASSPGTGVLTNEKLFF

v_gene: TRBV29-1
CDR3aa: CSALSGGPGNEQFF

v_gene: TRBV27
CDR3aa: CASSLSRGSADTQYF

v_gene: TRBV6-4
CDR3aa: CASSPGRSGANVLTF

v_gene: TRBV7-2
CDR3aa: CASSSELQGAGYGYTF

v_gene: TRBV12-3/TRBV12-4
CDR3aa: CASSLYPDTQYF

v_gene: TRBV3-1
CDR3aa: CASSQPSYEQYF

v_gene: TRBV6-1
CDR3aa: CASSGPRPGQPYGYTF

v_gene: TRBV4-3
CDR3aa: CASSQGRTVASPLHF

v_gene: TRBV4-3
CDR3aa: CASSGGGGDTQYF

v_gene: TRBV5-5
CDR3aa: CASSWAAQETQYF

v_gene: TRBV28
CDR3aa: CASLRGTYEQYF

v_gene: TRBV6-4
CDR3aa: CASKGGPDTGELFF

v_gene: TRBV6-5
CDR3aa: CASSYEGRVNTEVFF

v_gene: TRBV6-5
CDR3aa: CASSPSQTGGLTDTQYF

v_gene: TRBV15
CDR3aa: CATSSPGRDYGYTF

v_gene: TRBV20-1
CDR3aa: CSVPGQGGNTIYF

v_gene: TRBV29-1
CDR3aa: CSVDGRGLGGDEQFF

v_gene: TRBV7-2
CDR3aa: CASSPGPQSYEQYF

v_gene: TRBV5-1
CDR3aa: CASSSRDGGMQFF

v_gene: TRBV25-1
CDR3aa: CASSEYSGLGAFF

v_gene: TRBV15
CDR3aa: CATSRDLGQGVYEQYF

v_gene: TRBV29-1
CDR3aa: CSGRETEAFF

v_gene: TRBV28
CDR3aa: CASTWGQASSYEQYF

v_gene: TRBV19
CDR3aa: CASSIWTGDTDTQYF

v_gene: TRBV4-1
CDR3aa: CASSREGTGFRGEQFF

v_gene: TRBV2
CDR3aa: CASSGTGGASSANEKLFF